Listed here are 24 T cell receptor beta chains from one sample, sequenced in a study of beta chain features in type 1 diabetes. Every bit of the isolated RNA underwent reverse transcription, so sequencing read expressed TCRB transcripts. Measured with immunoSEQ multiplex PCR; TCRdb has only the in-frame clones, and not every one. The sample carries under 45,000 clones, about 50% recorded once. Input material: stem cell memory CD4+ T cells from blood. The source of these receptors is a woman aged 30 to 39 in good health.

The rearrangement joins TRBV7-2 to TRBJ1-4, with TRBD1 matching 8 bases. Germline values: CDR1 SGHTA, CDR2 FQGNSA. The CDR3 contains 15 residues. V shed 5 bases and J 8 bases; nucleotides not matched to a gene: 10. The CDR3 region has the DNA TGTGCCAGCAGCCGGACCTCGACAGGGGCAGAAAAACTGTTTTTT. Its translation is CASSRTSTGAEKLFF.

The genes are TRBV7-9 and TRBJ1-2, with D perhaps matching TRBD1 (5 bases). Per germline, CDR1 SEHNR and CDR2 FQNEAQ (reference sequence). The CDR3 runs to 15 residues. Trimming cost V 5 bases and J 5 bases, with 18 bases left between them. The DNA of the CDR3 is TGTGCCAGCAGCCCTCGAGACAGTCGGAAATATGGCTACACCTTC. Protein sequence: CASSPRDSRKYGYTF.

The CDR3 protein is CASSAGVAKNIQYF. CDR3 nucleotides: TGTGCCAGCAGCGCAGGGGTAGCCAAAAACATTCAGTACTTC. V usage is TRBV7-6 and J usage is TRBJ2-4; TRBD1 might be the D (6 bases). V lost 5 bases and J 0 bases, leaving 8 bases between the germline ends. The V gene's germline CDR1 is SGHVS and CDR2 FNYEAQ. The CDR3 is 14 amino acids.

This chain uses TRBV19 with TRBJ1-1; D perhaps matches TRBD1 (5 bases). Trimming removed 7 bases from V and 3 bases from J, with 18 bases in between. CDR1 is LNHDA and CDR2 is SQIVND in the germline V gene (reference sequence). The CDR3 is 15 amino acids. This CDR3 is CASTRSGASDTEAFF. The CDR3 nucleotides read TGTGCCAGTACCCGCAGCGGGGCTTCGGACACTGAAGCTTTCTTT.

The chain combines TRBV4-3 with TRBJ2-1; D is perhaps TRBD2 (6 bases). The CDR3 is 16 residues long. Germline V gives CDR1 LGHNA, CDR2 YSLEER. Trimming stripped 3 bases from V and 2 bases from J, with 14 bases between. Written as DNA, the CDR3 is TGCGCCAGCAGCCAGGGAACTAGCAACACCTACAATGAGCAGTTCTTC. This encodes CASSQGTSNTYNEQFF.

The gene calls are TRBV7-2 and TRBJ2-7, with 9 positions matching TRBD2. CDR1 and CDR2 (germline): SGHTA, FQGNSA. V shed 2 bases and J 5 bases; nucleotides not matched to a gene: 10. This CDR3 region has 16 residues. CDR3 sequence: CASSLRREGRKDEQYF. In DNA, the CDR3 is TGTGCCAGCAGCTTAAGGCGGGAGGGCCGGAAAGACGAGCAGTACTTC.

This clone was observed a handful of times. The chain uses TRBV28 and TRBJ1-2, with a tentative D call TRBD1 (5 bases). Germline-derived CDR1 and CDR2 are MDHEN and SYDVKM. This CDR3 spans 15 amino acids. Trimming took off 6 bases at V and 3 bases at J, with 17 bases between the two ends. As DNA, the CDR3 is TGTGCCAGCAGCCGGGGACTCCTAAGAGACTATGGCTACACCTTC. It codes for CASSRGLLRDYGYTF.

The chain employs TRBV19 and TRBJ2-2; D may be TRBD1 (6 bases). CDR1 is LNHDA, CDR2 SQIVND, per germline (reference sequence). V lost 5 bases to trimming and J lost 5 bases, with 15 bases between them. The CDR3 is 15 amino acids. CDR3 coding DNA: TGTGCCAGTAGTTCCCAGGGGCAGTGGACCGGGGAGCTGTTTTTT. Translated: CASSSQGQWTGELFF.

The V call is TRBV4-3, the J call TRBJ2-7; 12 positions agree with TRBD2. Germline V gene sequence: CDR1 LGHNA, CDR2 YSLEER. With 4 bases clipped from V and 6 bases from J, the junction kept 7 bases outside the gene matches. This CDR3 is built from 15 residues. The DNA of the CDR3 is TGCGCCAGCAGCCTAAGACTAGCGGGAGCTTCCGAGCAGTACTTC. Translating gives CASSLRLAGASEQYF.

The chain employs TRBV6-6 and TRBJ1-4; D gene ambiguous. V lost 8 bases, J lost 5 bases, and 9 bases lay in between. CDR1 MNHNY and CDR2 SVGAGI come from the germline V gene (reference sequence). This CDR3 contains 12 residues. CDR3 residues: CASGRLNEKLFF. CDR3 in DNA: TGTGCCAGCGGGAGGCTCAATGAAAAACTGTTTTTT.

The chain links TRBV30 to TRBJ2-5; TRBD1 matches 10 bases. V shed 0 bases, J shed 4 bases, and the junction held 14 bases outside the gene matches. The germline gives CDR1 GTSNPN, CDR2 SVGIG (reference sequence). The CDR3 runs to 18 residues. The CDR3 DNA is TGTGCCTGGAGTGTACCTCCCGACAGGGGGCGCTTTCTAGAGACCCAGTACTTC. This codes for CAWSVPPDRGRFLETQYF. The full variable domain, completed using reference TRBV30 and TRBJ2-5, is SQTIHQWPATLVQPVGSPLSLECTVEGTSNPNLYWYRQAAGRGLQLLFYSVGIGQISSEVPQNLSASRPQDRQFILSSKKLLLSDSGFYLCAWSVPPDRGRFLETQYFGPGTRLLVL.

The chain has TRBV5-1 and TRBJ2-1, with a tentative D call TRBD2 (5 bases). The V and J ends lost 4 bases and 0 bases respectively, with 14 bases between them. The CDR3 has 16 residues. CDR1 is SGHRS and CDR2 is YFSETQ in the germline V gene. The CDR3 protein is CASSAGDESSYNEQFF. The CDR3 DNA reads TGCGCCAGCAGCGCGGGTGACGAGAGCTCCTACAATGAGCAGTTCTTC.

This clone was recorded a few times. The J gene is TRBJ1-1, the V gene TRBV30; D is perhaps TRBD1 (5 bases). The V and J ends lost 4 bases and 11 bases respectively, with 20 bases between them. Looked up from germline, CDR1 is GTSNPN and CDR2 is SVGIG (reference sequence). The CDR3 has 13 amino acids. CDR3 nucleotide sequence: TGTGCCTGGACCGGGGACGCCGGGAGGCTTGCTTTCTTT. Protein sequence: CAWTGDAGRLAFF.

This clone was observed a few times. This chain uses TRBV7-3 with TRBJ2-1; tentative D call: TRBD1 (5 bases). This CDR3 has 13 residues. CDR1 is SGHTA, CDR2 FQGTGA, per germline. V was shortened by 4 bases and J by 3 bases, with 7 bases between the two germline ends. CDR3 sequence: CASSSDSYNEQFF. In nucleotides, the CDR3 is TGTGCCAGCAGCTCCGACAGCTACAATGAGCAGTTCTTC. The whole variable domain, filled in from reference TRBV7-3 and TRBJ2-1, reads GAGVSQTPSNKVTEKGKYVELRCDPISGHTALYWYRQSLGQGPEFLIYFQGTGAADDSGLPNDRFFAVRPEGSVSTLKIQRTERGDSAVYLCASSSDSYNEQFFGPGTRLTVL.

This clone was seen only a few times. The chain recombines TRBV7-9 with TRBJ2-1, with 14 bases lining up with TRBD2. This CDR3 spans 13 amino acids. CDR1 is SEHNR and CDR2 is FQNEAQ in the germline V gene (reference sequence). V lost 9 bases, J lost 8 bases, and 3 bases stayed unmatched. The chain's CDR3 is CARGLAGGDEQFF. The CDR3 nucleotides read TGTGCCAGAGGACTAGCGGGAGGTGATGAGCAGTTCTTC.

The genes are TRBV28 and TRBJ1-3; TRBD1 aligns across 7 bases. Per germline, CDR1 MDHEN and CDR2 SYDVKM. The CDR3 contains 15 residues. V was clipped by 2 bases and J by 2 bases; unmatched bases: 3. The chain's CDR3 is CASSLPTGTGNTIYF. The CDR3 DNA is TGTGCCAGCAGTTTACCGACAGGGACTGGAAACACCATATATTTT.

The chain combines TRBV4-2 with TRBJ2-3, with D tentatively TRBD1 or TRBD2 (5 bases each). The DNA end is more similar to TRBJ2-1, so the J call may be wrong. This CDR3 is 15 amino acids long. CDR1 is LGHNA and CDR2 is YNFKEQ in the germline V gene. In DNA, the CDR3 is TGTGCCAGCAGCCAAGATCTAGGAGCCTGGGGGGAGCAGTTCTTC. Its protein is CASSQDLGAWGEQFF.

This clone was picked up a small number of times. The chain couples TRBV2 to TRBJ2-7; perhaps TRBD2 as D (5 bases). There are 14 residues in the CDR3. Germline CDR1 SNHLY, CDR2 FYNNEI. Trimming removed 2 bases at V and 0 bases at J, with 8 bases between. CDR3 region: CASSERESSYEQYF. The CDR3 DNA follows: TGTGCCAGCAGTGAACGGGAAAGCTCCTACGAGCAGTACTTC.

The V and J genes are TRBV7-3 and TRBJ2-3, with TRBD2 identical over 7 bases. Trimming at V came to 5 bases and at J to 2 bases, leaving 7 bases not matched to a gene. The CDR3 consists of 15 residues. Germline V lookup: CDR1 SGHTA, CDR2 FQGTGA. CDR3 loop: CASSAAGATTDTQYF. CDR3 sequence (DNA): TGTGCCAGCAGCGCGGCGGGAGCTACCACAGATACGCAGTATTTT.

This clone has more than one count but fewer than ten. The rearrangement links TRBV4-2 to TRBJ2-7; no definite D call. Germline values: CDR1 LGHNA, CDR2 YNFKEQ. With 0 bases removed from V and 0 bases from J, the gap between germline ends came to 6 bases. This CDR3 spans 14 amino acids. CDR3 amino acids: CASSQERSSYEQYF. In DNA form, the CDR3 reads TGTGCCAGCAGCCAAGAACGGAGCTCCTACGAGCAGTACTTC.

This clone turned up a few times. This chain connects TRBV7-9 to TRBJ2-1; 8 bases map to TRBD2. This CDR3 is 15 amino acids long. The germline V gene encodes CDR1 SEHNR and CDR2 FQNEAQ (reference sequence). V shed 5 bases, J shed 5 bases, and the junction held 8 bases outside the gene matches. The CDR3 DNA follows: TGTGCCAGCAGCCTCACGGGAGGGGCCGACAATGAGCAGTTCTTC. This encodes CASSLTGGADNEQFF.

This clone was detected once. This chain uses TRBV12-5 with TRBJ2-1; 8 nucleotides line up with TRBD2. V shed 8 bases, J shed 3 bases, and the junction held 6 bases outside the gene matches. This CDR3 is 14 amino acids long. Germline CDR1 and CDR2: LGHNT and FRNRAP. Here the CDR3 reads CASKTSESYNEQFF. The CDR3 DNA is TGTGCTAGTAAGACTAGCGAGAGCTACAATGAGCAGTTCTTC.

The J gene is TRBJ2-4, the V gene TRBV18, with D perhaps matching TRBD2 (7 bases). This CDR3 has 16 residues. Deletions cut 6 bases from V and 1 base from J, with 16 bases between. CDR1 is KGHSH and CDR2 is LQKENI in the germline V gene. The CDR3: CASSPIRGAAKNIQYF. CDR3 nucleotide sequence: TGTGCCAGCTCCCCAATCCGGGGGGCGGCCAAAAACATTCAGTACTTC.

The V and J genes are TRBV18 and TRBJ2-7; 11 bases match TRBD2. After removal of 0 bases from V and 4 bases from J, the junction contained 2 bases not matched to a gene. The germline V gene encodes CDR1 KGHSH and CDR2 LQKENI. This CDR3 has 15 residues. The CDR3 reads CASSPPSGRGYEQYF. CDR3 bases: TGTGCCAGCTCACCACCTAGCGGGAGGGGTTACGAGCAGTACTTC.